This record looks at one TCR beta chain sequence and its context. Authors' processing steps: Amplified reference gene primers provided the basis for estimating nucleated cell counts. TCRdb's table, derived via immunoSEQ multiplex PCR, lists solely in-frame clones and lacks some. From that table come the V and J calls and clone size; the DNA was used to work out D and trimming. The table lists tens of thousands of clones, roughly nine tenths of them singletons, with about 3.1% in the top ten. CDR3 length: 14 amino acids. The V gene's germline CDR1 is MDHEN and CDR2 SYDVKM. V was cut by 6 bases and J by 0 bases, with 11 bases left in between. This record comes from a study of blood T cell repertoires in COVID-19. Across the study: Both acute and convalescent COVID-19 samples were obtained from the United States, Italy and Spain. T cells, B-cell-depleted T cells, or PBMCs provided the cDNA or gDNA that served as material.

The sequence was collected from a human donor in a cohort sampled during active COVID-19. V gene TRBV28 combines with J gene TRBJ1-2; D remains ambiguous. The sample was peripheral blood. For the CDR3, the DNA is TGTGCCAGCAGAATACAAGGAGCTAACTATGGCTACACCTTC. It is translated as CASRIQGANYGYTF.